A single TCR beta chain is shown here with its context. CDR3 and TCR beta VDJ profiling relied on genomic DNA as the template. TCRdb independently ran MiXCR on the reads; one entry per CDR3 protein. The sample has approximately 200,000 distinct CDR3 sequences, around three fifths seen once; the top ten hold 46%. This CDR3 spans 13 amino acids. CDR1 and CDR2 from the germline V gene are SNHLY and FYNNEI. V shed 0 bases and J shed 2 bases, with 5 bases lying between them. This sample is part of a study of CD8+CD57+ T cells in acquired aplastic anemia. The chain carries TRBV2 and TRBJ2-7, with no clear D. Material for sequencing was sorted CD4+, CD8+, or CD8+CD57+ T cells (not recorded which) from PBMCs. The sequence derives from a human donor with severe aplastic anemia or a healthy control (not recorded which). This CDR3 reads CASSEARPYEQYF. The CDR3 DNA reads TGTGCCAGCAGTGAAGCTAGGCCCTACGAGCAGTACTTC.